The clone carrying this T cell receptor beta chain occurred once. What it binds is unknown. These data are taken from a study of T cell responses to AZD1222 COVID-19 vaccine. Study-level findings and limits: Only after the peak T cell response were repertoires sampled. Donors, mostly white British, included more females; clonal diversity was possibly underestimated.

TCRdb's table, derived via immunoSEQ multiplex PCR, lists solely in-frame clones and lacks some. The profile covers about 150,000 clones, with around 84% appearing a single time and roughly 5.1% taken by the ten largest. Trimming removed 0 bases from V and 5 bases from J, with 8 bases in between. The CDR3 is made up of 13 amino acids. In germline, CDR1 is LGHDT, CDR2 YNNKEL (reference sequence). The chain uses TRBV3-1 (or the pseudogene TRBV3-2) and TRBJ2-7; D may be TRBD1 (6 bases). The source was peripheral blood, collected 28 days after the second AZD1222 dose. The TCR originated in an adult who received the AZD1222 COVID-19 vaccine. The CDR3 DNA reads TGTGCCAGCAGCCAAGAATGGGGGCACGAGCAGTACTTC. Its translation: CASSQEWGHEQYF.